This TCR beta chain was recorded in a study of read filtering for tumor transcriptome and immune sequencing. This clonotype was counted ten times or more. Molecular barcoded adaptors covering alpha/delta and beta/gamma chains were used on approximately 400 ng RNA. Using its own MiXCR run on the reads, TCRdb lists one record per CDR3 protein. This sample has about 130,000 distinct CDR3 sequences, with about an eighth found just once. In germline, CDR1 is SGHRS, CDR2 YFSETQ. The CDR3 is 13 residues long. Between the trimmed V and J ends, which lost 5 bases and 2 bases, there was a span of 10 bases. The TCR sequence derives from a donor over 35 with multiple myeloma. The chain joins TRBV5-1 to TRBJ1-1; D is possibly TRBD1 (6 bases). The sample comprised a population of CD138-negative cells sorted from bone marrow. The CDR3 sequence: CASRRGDNTEAFF. In DNA form, the CDR3 reads TGCGCCAGCAGGAGGGGGGATAACACTGAAGCTTTCTTT.